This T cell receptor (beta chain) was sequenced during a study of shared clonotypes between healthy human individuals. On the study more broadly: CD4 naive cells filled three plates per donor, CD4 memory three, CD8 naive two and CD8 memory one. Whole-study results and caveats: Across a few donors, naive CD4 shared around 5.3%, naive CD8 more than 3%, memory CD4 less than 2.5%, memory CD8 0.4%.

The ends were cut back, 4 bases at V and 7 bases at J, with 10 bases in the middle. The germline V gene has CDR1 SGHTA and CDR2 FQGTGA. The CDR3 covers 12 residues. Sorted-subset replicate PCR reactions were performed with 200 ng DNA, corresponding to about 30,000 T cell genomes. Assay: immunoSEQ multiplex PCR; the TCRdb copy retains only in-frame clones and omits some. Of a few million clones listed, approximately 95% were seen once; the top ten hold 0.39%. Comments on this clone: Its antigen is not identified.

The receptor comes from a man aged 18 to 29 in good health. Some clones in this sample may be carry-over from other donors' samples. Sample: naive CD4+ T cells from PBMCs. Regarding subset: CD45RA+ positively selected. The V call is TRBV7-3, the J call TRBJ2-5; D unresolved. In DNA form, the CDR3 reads TGTGCCAGCAGCTCCTCCGAACGGACCCAGTACTTC. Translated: CASSSSERTQYF.